This T cell receptor (beta chain) was retrieved from a study of T-cell memory formation after mild COVID-19. Study results and caveats: The appearance of some responding clones in pre-infection memory suggested that cross-reactive memory joined.

Comment on this clonotype: Its antigen is not known.

MiXCR, run by TCRdb on the 5' RACE reads, gives a single entry per CDR3 protein. The table includes 300,000 to 400,000 distinct CDR3 sequences, about an eighth detected once. Specimen: PBMCs or a T cell subset sorted from them (not recorded which). The clonotype was recovered from a man between 18 and 29 years old who had mild COVID-19 (a few samples of this study predate the infection). Cell type and time point are not known.

CDR3 loop: CASSPPPGKNYEQFF. The CDR3 DNA reads as TGTGCCAGCTCACCACCCCCGGGGAAAAACTATGAGCAGTTCTTC. The rearrangement links TRBV18 to TRBJ2-1; D is possibly TRBD2 (5 bases). Germline CDR1 KGHSH, CDR2 LQKENI. The CDR3 covers 15 residues. V dropped 0 bases and J dropped 8 bases, with 14 bases sitting between them.